Below are 7 T cell receptor beta chains sequenced from a single sample in a study of blood T cell repertoires in COVID-19. Only in-frame clones appear in the TCRdb table, and some are missing; sequencing was by immunoSEQ multiplex PCR. This sample has about 94,000 clones, with about 86% found just once. Input material: peripheral blood. These receptors originate from a man aged 55 to 70 with acute or convalescent COVID-19.

The chain combines TRBV7-8 with TRBJ2-5; TRBD2 might be the D (5 bases). This CDR3 has 17 residues. Looked up from germline, CDR1 is SGHVS and CDR2 is FQNEAQ. Trimming removed 0 bases from V and 9 bases from J, with 23 bases in between. The CDR3 coding sequence is TGTGCCAGCAGCTTAGCGCTAATAGGAGGCCGGGATGAGGCCCAGTACTTC. It specifies CASSLALIGGRDEAQYF.

The chain carries TRBV5-1 and TRBJ1-2; D might be TRBD1 (5 bases). The CDR3 consists of 13 residues. With 0 bases removed from V and 3 bases from J, the gap between germline ends came to 6 bases. Germline CDR1 is SGHRS and CDR2 is YFSETQ. As DNA, the CDR3 is TGCGCCAGCAGCTTGGGACAGCACTATGGCTACACCTTC. It yields the protein CASSLGQHYGYTF.

This rearrangement joins TRBV12-5 to TRBJ1-1; the match to TRBD1 covers 7 bases. There are 17 residues in the CDR3. Germline lookup yields CDR1 LGHNT and CDR2 FRNRAP. V was pared by 0 bases and J by 1 base, with 8 bases of the junction left unmatched. The CDR3 here is CASGLVTGAKGNTEAFF. As DNA, the CDR3 is TGTGCTAGTGGTTTGGTAACAGGGGCAAAGGGGAACACTGAAGCTTTCTTT. Using reference TRBV12-5 and TRBJ1-1 for the parts outside the CDR3, the full variable domain is DARVTQTPRHKVTEMGQEVTMRCQPILGHNTVFWYRQTMMQGLELLAYFRNRAPLDDSGMPKDRFSAEMPDATLATLKIQPSEPRDSAVYFCASGLVTGAKGNTEAFFGQGTRLTVV.

The CDR3 sequence is CASRLPRRGTGGTENTEAFF. DNA of the CDR3: TGTGCAAGTCGCCTTCCCCGACGAGGGACAGGGGGTACTGAAAACACTGAAGCTTTCTTT. The rearrangement uses TRBV12-2 and TRBJ1-1; the table assigns TRBD1, which was not confirmed against the DNA. TRBV12-2 has pseudogene status. The CDR3 runs to 20 residues.

The chain couples TRBV4-1 to TRBJ1-5; D ambiguous. V was cut by 0 bases and J by 3 bases, with 9 bases left in between. Germline V gene data show CDR1 as MGHRA and CDR2 as YSYEKL. This CDR3 is built from 15 residues. The CDR3 DNA is TGCGCCAGCAGCCAAGATTCACGGGACAATCAGCCCCAGCATTTT. It yields the protein CASSQDSRDNQPQHF.

This chain links TRBV11-2 with TRBJ1-2; D is possibly TRBD1 (6 bases). V lost 4 bases and J lost 8, with 14 bases in between. There are 13 residues in the CDR3. Germline V gene data show CDR1 as SGHAT and CDR2 as FQNNGV. The CDR3 coding sequence is TGTGCCAGCAGCTCAACAGGGTACTTCGGCTACACCTTC. Amino acids: CASSSTGYFGYTF.

The chain employs TRBV7-3 and TRBJ2-5, with a weak D call TRBD2 (5 bases). Germline V CDR1 and CDR2: SGHTA, FQGTGA. The V gene lost 5 bases and the J gene lost 5 bases, with 12 bases spanning the gap. This CDR3 has 13 amino acids. CDR3 region: CASSRTRSETQYF. Here the CDR3 DNA reads TGTGCCAGCAGCCGAACTAGAAGCGAGACCCAGTACTTC.